These 27 T cell receptor beta chains originate from one sample sequenced in a study of vaccination and CD4 T cells after COVID-19. TCRdb used MiXCR to reprocess the PCR reads, holding one entry per CDR3 protein. Of fewer than 15,000 distinct CDR3 sequences listed, less than 70% are singletons. This sample comprised CD4+ T cells from blood, obtained after SARS-CoV-2 vaccination. The receptors stem from a human donor who had recovered from COVID-19.

The sample holds one count of this clonotype. The chain carries TRBV28 and TRBJ2-1, with a possible D match to TRBD2 (6 bases). CDR3 size: 15 residues. Germline CDR1 reads MDHEN; CDR2 reads SYDVKM. V gave up 3 bases and J gave up 7 bases, with 16 bases separating them. The CDR3 protein is CASSFGSAGRNEQFF. The CDR3 DNA reads as TGTGCCAGCAGTTTCGGGAGCGCGGGTAGGAATGAGCAGTTCTTC.

The sample holds one count of this clonotype. This chain links TRBV7-2 with TRBJ1-6; 8 nucleotides line up with TRBD1. This CDR3 region has 13 residues. Germline values: CDR1 SGHTA, CDR2 FQGNSA. V trimming: 3 bases; J trimming: 9 bases; junction bases outside the gene matches: 1. The CDR3, as DNA: TGTGCCAGCAGCTTTGACAGGGGTTCACCCCTCCACTTT. This encodes CASSFDRGSPLHF.

The table lists this clonotype with a few counts. The chain joins TRBV10-3 to TRBJ2-3, with D maybe TRBD2 (5 bases). CDR3 length: 14 residues. Germline V gene data show CDR1 as ENHRY and CDR2 as SYGVKD. Trimming took off 1 base at V and 4 bases at J, with 9 bases between the two ends. The CDR3 region has the DNA TGTGCCATCAGTGAGTTCACTAGTTCAGATACGCAGTATTTT. Amino acids: CAISEFTSSDTQYF.

The chain combines TRBV12-3 or TRBV12-4 with TRBJ1-1, with 7 bases that match TRBD1. Losses at the gene ends were 6 bases for V and 3 bases for J; bases not matched to a gene: 4. The CDR3 spans 13 residues. This chain's CDR3 is CASRMTGHTEAFF. The CDR3 DNA reads as TGTGCCAGCAGGATGACAGGGCACACTGAAGCTTTCTTT.

For this clonotype: No conserved phenylalanine or tryptophan is present at the end of the CDR3, so a read error is the likely explanation. J is TRBJ2-5 and V is TRBV20-1; D perhaps matches TRBD2 (7 bases). Trimming cost V 6 bases and J 4 bases, with 18 bases left between them. Per germline, CDR1 DFQATT and CDR2 SNEGSKA (reference sequence). The CDR3 extends over 14 amino acids. The CDR3 spells CSARGGAGPETQYL. The CDR3 DNA reads as TGCAGTGCAAGGGGGGGCGCGGGACCAGAGACCCAGTACCTC.

This clonotype was seen only once. The CDR3 DNA is TGTGCCAGAAGCCTCGGGACAATCGGCACAGATACGCAGTATTTT. It codes for CARSLGTIGTDTQYF. This chain uses TRBV5-3 with TRBJ2-3; maybe TRBD1 (6 bases). TRBV5-3 is an ORF, and what it does is uncertain. Deletions cut 4 bases from V and 1 base from J, with 13 bases between. The CDR3 length is 15 residues.

The chain combines TRBV5-8 with TRBJ2-2; D gene ambiguous. The germline CDR1 and CDR2 sequences are SGHTS and YDEGEE. The CDR3 sequence is 16 residues long. Trimming stripped 2 bases from V and 0 bases from J, with 11 bases between. This CDR3 is CASSLIVTTNTGELFF. Here the CDR3 DNA reads TGTGCCAGCAGCTTAATCGTGACAACGAACACCGGGGAGCTGTTTTTT.

This chain uses TRBV12-3 or TRBV12-4 with TRBJ2-5, with D uncertain. This CDR3 region has 12 residues. V dropped 6 bases and J dropped 5 bases, with 10 bases sitting between them. The CDR3 sequence is CASRGSRETQYF. For the CDR3, the DNA is TGTGCCAGCAGGGGTAGCCGGGAGACCCAGTACTTC.

V gene TRBV28 combines with J gene TRBJ1-5; D not resolved. The CDR3 totals 16 residues. V lost 6 bases, J lost 7 bases, and 22 bases lay in between. Germline V gives CDR1 MDHEN, CDR2 SYDVKM. Here the CDR3 reads CASSLTMDPWSQPQHF. CDR3 in DNA: TGTGCCAGCAGCCTAACGATGGACCCATGGAGCCAGCCCCAGCATTTT. The variable domain in full, completed from reference TRBV28 and TRBJ1-5, reads DVKVTQSSRYLVKRTGEKVFLECVQDMDHENMFWYRQDPGLGLRLIYFSYDVKMKEKGDIPEGYSVSREKKERFSLILESASTNQTSMYLCASSLTMDPWSQPQHFGDGTRLSIL.

The chain carries TRBV18 and TRBJ2-5, with 11 bases fitting TRBD1. There are 17 residues in the CDR3. Germline lookup yields CDR1 KGHSH and CDR2 LQKENI. V trimming: 2 bases; J trimming: 4 bases; junction bases outside the gene matches: 9. This CDR3 reads CASSPKKKGQGGETQYF. In DNA form, the CDR3 reads TGTGCCAGCTCACCAAAGAAAAAGGGACAGGGGGGAGAGACCCAGTACTTC.

V gene TRBV6-2 or TRBV6-3 combines with J gene TRBJ2-5; TRBD2 matches 8 bases. V trimming: 0 bases; J trimming: 7 bases; junction bases outside the gene matches: 19. The V gene's germline CDR1 is MNHEY and CDR2 SVGEGT. CDR3 length: 19 amino acids. The CDR3 is CASSYSGLERSYNRATQYF. The DNA of the CDR3 is TGTGCCAGCAGTTACTCGGGACTAGAACGGTCCTACAATCGGGCGACCCAGTACTTC.

The rearrangement uses TRBV6-1 and TRBJ1-1; D remains unclear. The CDR3 consists of 13 residues. V lost 7 bases, J lost 4 bases, and 13 bases lay in between. Germline CDR1 is MNHNS and CDR2 is SASEGT. The CDR3 sequence: CASKTIRSTEAFF. CDR3 coding DNA: TGTGCCAGCAAAACAATCAGGTCCACTGAAGCTTTCTTT.

The rearrangement links TRBV27 to TRBJ2-5, with D perhaps TRBD2 (5 bases). Per the germline V gene, CDR1 is MNHEY and CDR2 is SMNVEV (reference sequence). V gave up 0 bases and J gave up 3 bases, with 11 bases separating them. This CDR3 comprises 15 residues. The DNA for the CDR3 is TGTGCCAGCAGTTTATCCGCGGGTTGGGAAGAGACCCAGTACTTC. Translated, it gives CASSLSAGWEETQYF.

V and J are TRBV7-9 and TRBJ2-3; no definite D call. The CDR3 totals 13 residues. Germline CDR1 SEHNR, CDR2 FQNEAQ (reference sequence). The V end lost 4 bases, the J end lost 2 bases, and 7 bases lay between the germline ends. DNA for the CDR3: TGTGCCAGCAGCTCAACCTCCACAGATACGCAGTATTTT. It encodes CASSSTSTDTQYF.

This chain connects TRBV28 to TRBJ2-5; 8 bases map to TRBD1. This CDR3 is 15 amino acids long. The V gene end was trimmed by 3 bases and the J gene end by 0 bases; junction bases not matched to a gene: 3. CDR1 is MDHEN and CDR2 is SYDVKM in the germline V gene. CDR3 sequence (DNA): TGTGCCAGCAGTTTGACAGGGGAGTACCAAGAGACCCAGTACTTC. This sequence encodes CASSLTGEYQETQYF. Full variable domain (remainder filled in from reference TRBV28 and TRBJ2-5): DVKVTQSSRYLVKRTGEKVFLECVQDMDHENMFWYRQDPGLGLRLIYFSYDVKMKEKGDIPEGYSVSREKKERFSLILESASTNQTSMYLCASSLTGEYQETQYFGPGTRLLVL.

CDR3 coding DNA: TGTGCCAGCAGCTTAGGGACAGGGAAGTCGCCGGGGGATGGCTACACCTTC. It specifies CASSLGTGKSPGDGYTF. The chain has TRBV7-2 and TRBJ1-2, with 8 bases aligning to TRBD1. Losses at the gene ends were 1 base for V and 6 bases for J; bases not matched to a gene: 13. In germline, CDR1 is SGHTA, CDR2 FQGNSA. This CDR3 is 17 amino acids long. The full variable domain, its missing parts supplied by reference TRBV7-2 and TRBJ1-2, is GAGVSQSPSNKVTEKGKDVELRCDPISGHTALYWYRQSLGQGLEFLIYFQGNSAPDKSGLPSDRFSAERTGGSVSTLTIQRTQQEDSAVYLCASSLGTGKSPGDGYTFGSGTRLTVV.

This clonotype has more than one count but fewer than ten. The rearrangement joins TRBV11-1 to TRBJ1-2; D remains unclear. CDR1 and CDR2 from the germline V gene are SGHAT and FQDESV (reference sequence). V shed 2 bases and J shed 1 base, with 11 bases lying between them. CDR3 length: 15 amino acids. This CDR3 is CASSLSDERNYGYTF. In DNA form, the CDR3 reads TGTGCCAGCAGCTTATCCGATGAACGTAACTATGGCTACACCTTC.

DNA for the CDR3: TGTGCCAGCAGCTTAAGCAGGGTTTACGAGCAGTACTTC. It specifies CASSLSRVYEQYF. The chain is built from TRBV7-2 and TRBJ2-7; a weak D match, TRBD1 (5 bases). This CDR3 is 13 amino acids long. V was clipped by 2 bases and J by 4 bases, with 9 bases between them. Germline V gene sequence: CDR1 SGHTA, CDR2 FQGNSA.

V usage is TRBV27 and J usage is TRBJ2-1; D ambiguous. Germline V gene lookup returns CDR1 MNHEY and CDR2 SMNVEV (reference sequence). The CDR3 loop spans 14 amino acids. Trimming stripped 6 bases from V and 0 bases from J, with 9 bases between. The CDR3 reads CASRSVSSYNEQFF. The CDR3 DNA reads as TGTGCCAGCAGGTCCGTGAGCTCCTACAATGAGCAGTTCTTC.

There are a few counts of this clonotype. The V call is TRBV7-9, the J call TRBJ1-2, with TRBD1 identical over 7 bases. Trimming cost V 6 bases and J 6 bases; bases outside gene matches: 10. The germline gives CDR1 SEHNR, CDR2 FQNEAQ (reference sequence). The CDR3 has 14 residues. In DNA, the CDR3 is TGTGCCAGCAGGGACAAGAGGGGGCTCGATGGCTACACCTTC. It translates to CASRDKRGLDGYTF.

This clonotype was found a few times. The chain links TRBV28 to TRBJ2-5; 8 bases are a match to TRBD2. In germline, CDR1 is MDHEN, CDR2 SYDVKM. There are 18 residues in the CDR3. The V and J ends lost 2 bases and 5 bases, in that order; junction bases with no gene match: 16. The CDR3 nucleotides read TGTGCCAGCAGTTTAGACGCGGGAGGTAGCGGCCTCTCTGAGACCCAGTACTTC. Translated: CASSLDAGGSGLSETQYF.

The CDR3 loop reads CASSGTGGFNSPLHF. The DNA for the CDR3 is TGTGCCAGCAGTGGGACAGGGGGATTTAATTCACCCCTCCACTTT. The chain uses TRBV6-1 and TRBJ1-6; 10 bases fit TRBD1. V trimming: 4 bases; J trimming: 6 bases; junction bases outside the gene matches: 3. Germline V gene sequence: CDR1 MNHNS, CDR2 SASEGT. The CDR3 is made up of 15 amino acids.

The V and J genes are TRBV28 and TRBJ2-1; the match to TRBD2 covers 11 bases. The CDR3 runs to 16 residues. The germline V gene encodes CDR1 MDHEN and CDR2 SYDVKM. Trimming removed 3 bases from V and 4 bases from J; junction bases left unmatched: 5. The CDR3 DNA reads as TGTGCCAGCAGTTTTCAACTAGCGGGAGAGTACAATGAGCAGTTCTTC. Amino acids: CASSFQLAGEYNEQFF.

This rearrangement joins TRBV6-1 to TRBJ1-1; D uncertain. CDR1 and CDR2 from the germline V gene are MNHNS and SASEGT. The CDR3 runs to 15 residues. Trimming stripped 0 bases from V and 3 bases from J, with 11 bases between. CDR3 loop: CASSEALNGYTEAFF. The CDR3 bases are TGTGCCAGCAGTGAAGCACTGAACGGTTACACTGAAGCTTTCTTT.

CDR3 region: CASRKGGGQVNQPQHF. The CDR3 nucleotides read TGTGCCAGCAGGAAAGGAGGAGGACAGGTCAATCAGCCCCAGCATTTT. This chain joins TRBV2 and TRBJ1-5; TRBD1 matches 7 bases. J lost 3 bases, V lost 6 bases, and 11 bases had no gene match. Per the germline V gene, CDR1 is SNHLY and CDR2 is FYNNEI. This CDR3 region has 16 residues.

This chain connects TRBV20-1 to TRBJ2-2; no firm D call. The CDR3 is 14 residues long. From germline, CDR1 is DFQATT and CDR2 SNEGSKA (reference sequence). V was cut by 0 bases and J by 2 bases, with 7 bases left in between. This CDR3 is CSARESENTGELFF. CDR3 DNA: TGCAGTGCTAGAGAGTCGGAAAACACCGGGGAGCTGTTTTTT.

The V call is TRBV12-3 or TRBV12-4, the J call TRBJ2-2; no firm D call. The V end lost 6 bases, the J end lost 0 bases, and 14 bases lay between the germline ends. The CDR3 spans 16 residues. CDR3 nucleotides: TGTGCCAGCAGCCCCGGGTGGCTGACGAACACCGGGGAGCTGTTTTTT. It encodes CASSPGWLTNTGELFF.